The 15 T cell receptor beta chains listed next were all sequenced from one sample in a study of shared clonotypes between healthy human individuals. TCRdb's copy holds only in-frame clones and misses some; the assay was immunoSEQ multiplex PCR. The sample yields approximately 1.1 million clones, more than 75% seen once. Specimen: memory CD4+ T cells from PBMCs. Subset in this sample: CD45RA-negative fraction. The receptors come from a man younger than 30 in good health. Some clones in this sample may be carry-over from other donors' samples.

Comments on this clone: Other DNA sequences in the sample encode the same CDR3. The chain is built from TRBV28 and TRBJ2-7; 7 bases align to TRBD2. CDR1 is MDHEN, CDR2 SYDVKM, per germline. The V segment lost 4 bases and the J segment 0 bases; nucleotides outside the gene matches: 3. The CDR3 covers 14 residues. CDR3 in amino acids: CASSSGGSSYEQYF. The CDR3, as DNA: TGTGCCAGCAGTTCGGGGGGTAGCTCCTACGAGCAGTACTTC.

The chain has TRBV5-1 and TRBJ1-5; D unclear. CDR1 is SGHRS and CDR2 is YFSETQ in the germline V gene. The CDR3 is made up of 13 amino acids. Trimming took 2 bases from V and 2 from J, leaving 5 bases between them. The chain's CDR3 is CASSFFGNQPQHF. In DNA form, the CDR3 reads TGCGCCAGCAGCTTTTTCGGCAATCAGCCCCAGCATTTT.

The V call is TRBV5-1, the J call TRBJ2-5; possibly TRBD1 or TRBD2 for D (5 bases each). Germline V CDR1 and CDR2: SGHRS, YFSETQ. The CDR3 is made up of 14 amino acids. V shed 7 bases and J shed 4 bases, with 17 bases lying between them. The CDR3 bases are TGCGCCAGCGCAGACCAGGGAGTACGAGAGACCCAGTACTTC. It yields the protein CASADQGVRETQYF. Based on the CDR3 plus reference TRBV5-1 and TRBJ2-5, the full variable domain is KAGVTQTPRYLIKTRGQQVTLSCSPISGHRSVSWYQQTPGQGLQFLFEYFSETQRNKGNFPGRFSGRQFSNSRSEMNVSTLELGDSALYLCASADQGVRETQYFGPGTRLLVL.

J is TRBJ2-3 and V is TRBV28, with 11 bases identical to TRBD1. From germline, CDR1 is MDHEN and CDR2 SYDVKM. Trimming removed 5 bases from V and 2 bases from J; junction bases left unmatched: 3. CDR3 size: 15 residues. In DNA, the CDR3 is TGTGCCAGCAGTCGGGACAGGGGGTTCACAGATACGCAGTATTTT. Its protein is CASSRDRGFTDTQYF.

V usage is TRBV10-3 and J usage is TRBJ2-7; D might be TRBD1 (5 bases). The V gene lost 4 bases and the J gene lost 4 bases, with 17 bases spanning the gap. The CDR3 consists of 15 residues. The germline gives CDR1 ENHRY, CDR2 SYGVKD. CDR3 DNA sequence: TGTGCCATCAGTGTAGGGGTGTTAACTACGTACGAGCAGTACTTC. Its protein is CAISVGVLTTYEQYF.

V gene TRBV11-2 combines with J gene TRBJ2-5; D is possibly TRBD1 (6 bases). The CDR3 extends over 14 amino acids. Germline lookup yields CDR1 SGHAT and CDR2 FQNNGV. The V and J ends lost 0 bases and 6 bases respectively, with 11 bases between them. As DNA, the CDR3 is TGTGCCAGCAGCTTAGATACAGGGCCGAAGACCCAGTACTTC. Its translation: CASSLDTGPKTQYF. Full variable domain (missing parts from reference TRBV11-2 and TRBJ2-5): EAGVAQSPRYKIIEKRQSVAFWCNPISGHATLYWYQQILGQGPKLLIQFQNNGVVDDSQLPKDRFSAERLKGVDSTLKIQPAKLEDSAVYLCASSLDTGPKTQYFGPGTRLLVL.

The chain uses TRBV6-1 and TRBJ2-7, with D perhaps matching TRBD2 (7 bases). V was shortened by 0 bases and J by 2 bases, with 20 bases between the two germline ends. Looked up from germline, CDR1 is MNHNS and CDR2 is SASEGT. CDR3 length: 18 amino acids. The CDR3 reads CASSEAPPGGADPYEQYF. CDR3 coding DNA: TGTGCCAGCAGTGAAGCCCCCCCTGGGGGGGCGGACCCCTACGAGCAGTACTTC.

In DNA, the CDR3 is TGTGCCAGCAGTTACTCGGTTGGGCAGGAAGAAGCTTTCTTT. Translating it yields CASSYSVGQEEAFF. The chain uses TRBV6-5 and TRBJ1-1; D remains unclear. The CDR3 is 14 residues long. Germline V gene sequence: CDR1 MNHEY, CDR2 SVGAGI. V dropped 0 bases and J dropped 8 bases, with 13 bases sitting between them.

The gene calls are TRBV7-2 and TRBJ2-4, with D possibly being TRBD2 (7 bases). CDR1 and CDR2 (germline): SGHTA, FQGNSA. Trimming left V 5 bases short and J 9 bases short, with 20 bases between. This CDR3 spans 15 amino acids. The CDR3 sequence: CASSPRGGGGVIQYF. The CDR3 DNA reads TGTGCCAGCAGCCCCAGAGGGGGGGGCGGTGTCATTCAGTACTTC.

V gene TRBV7-9 combines with J gene TRBJ2-3; maybe TRBD1 (6 bases). The CDR3 has 15 residues. Germline CDR1 and CDR2: SEHNR and FQNEAQ (reference sequence). V lost 3 bases to trimming and J lost 0 bases, with 10 bases between them. As DNA, the CDR3 is TGTGCCAGCAGCTTCGGACAGTCTAGCACAGATACGCAGTATTTT. It encodes CASSFGQSSTDTQYF.

This clone was seen only once. V gene TRBV11-2 combines with J gene TRBJ2-3, with TRBD2 identical over 8 bases. CDR1 and CDR2 (germline): SGHAT, FQNNGV. CDR3 length: 15 amino acids. The V and J ends lost 6 bases and 4 bases, in that order; junction bases with no gene match: 9. This CDR3 is CASRSVREAADTQYF. The CDR3 DNA reads TGTGCCAGCAGGTCCGTGCGGGAGGCGGCAGATACGCAGTATTTT.

V usage is TRBV7-2 and J usage is TRBJ2-2; D remains unclear. V lost 1 base and J lost 4, with 7 bases in between. CDR3 length: 14 amino acids. From germline, CDR1 is SGHTA and CDR2 FQGNSA. The CDR3 region is CASSLGPSTGELFF. CDR3 DNA sequence: TGTGCCAGCAGCTTAGGGCCGTCCACCGGGGAGCTGTTTTTT.

This clone occurred a few times. The V call is TRBV7-2, the J call TRBJ2-7; 10 positions agree with TRBD1. CDR3 length equals 15 residues. Germline-derived CDR1 and CDR2 are SGHTA and FQGNSA. With 5 bases clipped from V and 2 bases from J, the junction kept 6 bases outside the gene matches. As DNA, the CDR3 is TGTGCCAGCAGCCTCCCCGGACAGGGGGCCTACGAGCAGTACTTC. Its protein product is CASSLPGQGAYEQYF.

The chain carries TRBV27 and TRBJ1-1; 9 bases are a match to TRBD1. V shed 4 bases, J shed 2 bases, and the junction held 8 bases outside the gene matches. CDR1 MNHEY and CDR2 SMNVEV come from the germline V gene (reference sequence). There are 16 residues in the CDR3. DNA of the CDR3: TGTGCCAGCAGTTCAGCCGGGACAGGGATTAACACTGAAGCTTTCTTT. As protein: CASSSAGTGINTEAFF.

The CDR3 region has the DNA TGTGCCAGCAGTTACGGGACAGGTTATGAGTATGGCTACACCTTC. Amino acid sequence: CASSYGTGYEYGYTF. The chain is built from TRBV6-6 and TRBJ1-2; 8 bases are a match to TRBD1. Unmatched junction bases numbered 7, after V lost 2 bases and J lost 5 bases. CDR3 length: 15 amino acids. Germline lookup yields CDR1 MNHNY and CDR2 SVGAGI (reference sequence).